These 29 T cell receptor beta chains originate from one sample sequenced in a study of T cell repertoires in cytomegalovirus infection. TCRdb fed the reads into MiXCR, producing one record per CDR3 protein. The sample records approximately 100,000 distinct CDR3 sequences, 20% to 30% being singletons. Sequencing was performed on CD8+ T cells from PBMCs. The receptors come from a human donor in good health (CMV status not recorded). Some clones in this sample may be carry-over from other donors' samples.

The chain couples TRBV6-8 to TRBJ2-7; D not certain. The DNA end is more similar to TRBJ2-1, so the J call may be wrong. The CDR3 extends over 14 amino acids. Germline CDR1 MNHGY, CDR2 SAAAGT. The CDR3 coding sequence is TGTGCCAGCAGTTACTCAGGATATCCCTACGAGCAGTTCTTC. It translates to CASSYSGYPYEQFF.

There are many counts of this clonotype. The chain uses TRBV4-3 and TRBJ2-4, with 15 bases matching TRBD2. The CDR3 totals 21 residues. Germline V gene sequence: CDR1 LGHNA, CDR2 YSLEER. The V gene end was trimmed by 0 bases and the J gene end by 7 bases; junction bases not matched to a gene: 16. The CDR3 nucleotides are TGCGCCAGCAGCCAAGATCAATTAGGGGGACTAGCGGGAGGAAGCTGGAACATTCAGTACTTC. It is translated as CASSQDQLGGLAGGSWNIQYF.

This chain joins TRBV14 and TRBJ2-7; D is undetermined. CDR1 and CDR2 from the germline V gene are SGHDN and FVKESK. This CDR3 region has 12 residues. Trimming removed 4 bases at V and 2 bases at J, with 6 bases between. In DNA, the CDR3 is TGTGCCAGCAGCCCAAACCCCTACGAGCAGTACTTC. The encoded protein is CASSPNPYEQYF.

This sequence joins TRBV28 and TRBJ2-1; tentatively, D is TRBD1 (6 bases). Germline values: CDR1 MDHEN, CDR2 SYDVKM. The CDR3 is made up of 15 amino acids. Trimming took off 3 bases at V and 7 bases at J, with 16 bases between the two ends. The CDR3 nucleotides read TGTGCCAGCAGTTTCCCTCAGGGGATAGGGAATGAGCAGTTCTTC. Its translation is CASSFPQGIGNEQFF.

Here the CDR3 reads CASSLRTSNVLETQYF. The CDR3 DNA is TGTGCCAGCAGCTTGCGGACTAGCAACGTCTTAGAGACCCAGTACTTC. V gene TRBV13 combines with J gene TRBJ2-5; the match to TRBD2 covers 8 bases. Trimming at V came to 3 bases and at J to 4 bases, leaving 10 bases not matched to a gene. Looked up from germline, CDR1 is PRHDT and CDR2 is FYEKMQ (reference sequence). The CDR3 covers 16 residues. Combining the CDR3 with reference TRBV13 and TRBJ2-5 gives the whole variable domain AAGVIQSPRHLIKEKRETATLKCYPIPRHDTVYWYQQGPGQDPQFLISFYEKMQSDKGSIPDRFSAQQFSDYHSELNMSSLELGDSALYFCASSLRTSNVLETQYFGPGTRLLVL.

The table lists this clonotype with many counts. The chain has TRBV7-9 and TRBJ1-5, with 9 nucleotides matching TRBD1. V gave up 6 bases and J gave up 3 bases; unmatched junction bases: 9. Germline V lookup: CDR1 SEHNR, CDR2 FQNEAQ (reference sequence). The CDR3 loop spans 16 amino acids. The CDR3 sequence: CASSNTGTGNNQPQHF. The CDR3 DNA reads TGTGCCAGCAGTAATACCGGGACAGGGAACAATCAGCCCCAGCATTTT.

This clonotype turned up a few times. The chain joins TRBV27 to TRBJ2-7; TRBD2 is a possible D gene (6 bases). CDR1 and CDR2 (germline): MNHEY, SMNVEV (reference sequence). The V end was cut by 2 bases, the J end by 6 bases, with 17 bases between. CDR3 size: 15 residues. This chain's CDR3 is CASSLVPGERSEQYF. The CDR3 nucleotides read TGTGCCAGCAGTTTAGTTCCGGGGGAAAGGAGCGAGCAGTACTTC.

In this sample, this clonotype turned up many times. The chain combines TRBV4-1 with TRBJ2-2; D remains ambiguous. The CDR3 is 13 amino acids. The germline V gene encodes CDR1 MGHRA and CDR2 YSYEKL. V was clipped by 0 bases and J by 6 bases, with 5 bases between them. CDR3 in DNA: TGCGCCAGCAGCCAAGATATCGCCGGGGAGCTGTTTTTT. Translated: CASSQDIAGELFF.

This clonotype was recorded a few times. J is TRBJ2-2 and V is TRBV6-2 or TRBV6-3, with 7 bases fitting TRBD1. This CDR3 has 16 residues. The germline CDR1 and CDR2 sequences are MNHEY and SVGEGT. Trimming at V came to 6 bases and at J to 2 bases, leaving 9 bases not matched to a gene. The CDR3 loop reads CASSAPTGFNTGELFF. The CDR3 coding sequence is TGTGCCAGCAGCGCCCCGACAGGGTTTAACACCGGGGAGCTGTTTTTT.

This chain connects TRBV14 to TRBJ1-3; 7 nucleotides agree with TRBD1. With V trimmed by 4 bases and J by 2 bases, 2 bases remained unmatched. Germline assignment: CDR1 SGHDN and CDR2 FVKESK. The CDR3 contains 14 residues. In nucleotides, the CDR3 is TGTGCCAGCAGCCTGACAGGGACTGGAAACACCATATATTTT. Translating gives CASSLTGTGNTIYF.

This clonotype was seen a few times. This chain uses TRBV19 with TRBJ1-1; D not certain. The ends were cut back, 3 bases at V and 0 bases at J, with 5 bases in the middle. Germline values: CDR1 LNHDA, CDR2 SQIVND (reference sequence). The CDR3 has 13 residues. CDR3 sequence (DNA): TGTGCCAGTAGTATGAGAATGAACACTGAAGCTTTCTTT. Translation: CASSMRMNTEAFF. Complete variable domain (other parts from reference TRBV19 and TRBJ1-1): DGGITQSPKYLFRKEGQNVTLSCEQNLNHDAMYWYRQDPGQGLRLIYYSQIVNDFQKGDIAEGYSVSREKKESFPLTVTSAQKNPTAFYLCASSMRMNTEAFFGQGTRLTVV.

This clonotype has just a few counts. The chain combines TRBV28 with TRBJ1-5, with a tentative D call TRBD1 (5 bases). The CDR3 extends over 15 amino acids. The ends were cut back, 9 bases at V and 0 bases at J, with 15 bases in the middle. Germline V CDR1 and CDR2: MDHEN, SYDVKM. CDR3 amino acids: CASKVGGNSNQPQHF. CDR3 nucleotide sequence: TGTGCCAGTAAGGTGGGGGGGAATAGCAATCAGCCCCAGCATTTT.

This clonotype was detected ten times or more. The chain uses TRBV7-8 and TRBJ2-3; weak D call: TRBD1 (5 bases). The CDR3 loop spans 15 amino acids. Germline V gene data show CDR1 as SGHVS and CDR2 as FQNEAQ. V was clipped by 4 bases and J by 0 bases, with 11 bases between them. CDR3 coding DNA: TGTGCCAGCAGCTCAGGGTTCACTAGCACAGATACGCAGTATTTT. This translates into CASSSGFTSTDTQYF.

The CDR3 reads CASSSGQGSQPQHF. The CDR3 DNA follows: TGTGCCAGCAGTAGTGGACAGGGGTCTCAGCCCCAGCATTTT. The genes are TRBV28 and TRBJ1-5; 9 bases align to TRBD1. J lost 6 bases, V lost 5 bases, and 5 bases had no gene match. The CDR3 runs 14 residues. CDR1 and CDR2 from the germline V gene are MDHEN and SYDVKM.

The J gene is TRBJ2-5, the V gene TRBV15; 8 positions match TRBD1. Germline CDR1 is LNHNV and CDR2 is YYDKDF (reference sequence). The length of the CDR3 is 16 residues. Trimming cost V 2 bases and J 3 bases; bases outside gene matches: 8. The CDR3 sequence: CATSRKLRTGKETQYF. DNA of the CDR3: TGTGCCACCAGCAGAAAACTCCGGACAGGGAAAGAGACCCAGTACTTC.

This clonotype was detected ten times or more. The genes are TRBV7-2 and TRBJ2-7, with D maybe TRBD1 (6 bases). Trimming shortened V by 4 bases and J by 5 bases, and 9 bases separated the two germline ends. This CDR3 is built from 12 residues. CDR1 and CDR2 from the germline V gene are SGHTA and FQGNSA. The CDR3 loop reads CASSWTENEQYF. For the CDR3, the DNA is TGTGCCAGCAGCTGGACAGAGAACGAGCAGTACTTC. Complete variable domain (other parts from reference TRBV7-2 and TRBJ2-7): GAGVSQSPSNKVTEKGKDVELRCDPISGHTALYWYRQSLGQGLEFLIYFQGNSAPDKSGLPSDRFSAERTGGSVSTLTIQRTQQEDSAVYLCASSWTENEQYFGPGTRLTVT.

This clonotype was detected only a few times. The gene calls are TRBV4-1 and TRBJ1-1; D is perhaps TRBD1 (5 bases). The length of the CDR3 is 16 residues. Trimming removed 1 base at V and 6 bases at J, with 18 bases between. Per the germline V gene, CDR1 is MGHRA and CDR2 is YSYEKL. This chain's CDR3 is CASSQGQGPEVPEAFF. CDR3 nucleotide sequence: TGCGCCAGCAGCCAAGGTCAGGGTCCCGAGGTTCCTGAAGCTTTCTTT.

J is TRBJ2-1 and V is TRBV7-3, with 11 bases lining up with TRBD2. V gave up 5 bases and J gave up 5 bases; unmatched junction bases: 5. This CDR3 comprises 15 residues. Germline V lookup: CDR1 SGHTA, CDR2 FQGTGA. The CDR3 loop is CASSLLAGAHNEQFF. The CDR3 DNA reads as TGTGCCAGCAGCCTACTAGCGGGGGCACACAATGAGCAGTTCTTC.

The chain uses TRBV7-3 and TRBJ2-1; tentatively, D is TRBD2 (7 bases). Germline values: CDR1 SGHTA, CDR2 FQGTGA. CDR3 length equals 16 residues. Trimming cost V 5 bases and J 9 bases, with 23 bases left between them. CDR3 sequence reads: CASSPLGGASLAEQFF. The CDR3 DNA sequence: TGTGCCAGCAGCCCCCTGGGGGGGGCCTCCCTCGCTGAGCAGTTCTTC.

In this sample, this clonotype turned up a few times. The V and J genes are TRBV27 and TRBJ2-7; D not resolved. Trimming shortened V by 8 bases and J by 3 bases, and 11 bases separated the two germline ends. Germline assignment: CDR1 MNHEY and CDR2 SMNVEV (reference sequence). The CDR3 consists of 12 residues. CDR3 DNA sequence: TGTGCCAGCGCGGAACTTGGCTACGAGCAGTACTTC. Amino acid sequence: CASAELGYEQYF.

This clonotype was observed a few times. This chain joins TRBV12-3 or TRBV12-4 and TRBJ2-6; 9 bases fit TRBD1. CDR3 length: 18 residues. Trimming removed 6 bases from V and 2 bases from J; junction bases left unmatched: 11. CDR3 nucleotide sequence: TGTGCCAGCAGAAGGAGGACAGGGGCCGCCGCTGGGGCCAACGTCCTGACTTTC. Protein sequence: CASRRRTGAAAGANVLTF.

The chain has TRBV28 and TRBJ1-2; D perhaps matches TRBD1 (5 bases). The V gene lost 8 bases and the J gene lost 8 bases, with 12 bases spanning the gap. CDR1 MDHEN and CDR2 SYDVKM come from the germline V gene. This CDR3 spans 11 amino acids. This CDR3 reads CASQRGMGYTF. The CDR3 coding sequence is TGTGCCAGCCAGAGGGGTATGGGCTACACCTTC.

This clonotype was counted a few times. The chain recombines TRBV19 with TRBJ2-1; 7 bases map to TRBD1. From germline, CDR1 is LNHDA and CDR2 SQIVND (reference sequence). Germline trimming cut 4 bases from V and 12 bases from J; bases unmatched to any gene: 15. This CDR3 has 15 amino acids. The chain's CDR3 is CASSKPGQPKDPQFF. The DNA of the CDR3 is TGTGCCAGTAGTAAGCCGGGACAGCCTAAAGATCCGCAGTTCTTC.

This clonotype has a count of ten or more. The chain has TRBV28 and TRBJ1-1, with D uncertain. CDR1 and CDR2 from the germline V gene are MDHEN and SYDVKM. The CDR3 contains 12 residues. Trimming left V 3 bases short and J 0 bases short, with 2 bases between. In nucleotides, the CDR3 is TGTGCCAGCAGTTTGCTGAACACTGAAGCTTTCTTT. Translation gives CASSLLNTEAFF.

This clonotype was found a few times. The gene calls are TRBV6-2 or TRBV6-3 and TRBJ2-5, with D perhaps matching TRBD1 (5 bases). The germline V gene encodes CDR1 MNHEY and CDR2 SVGEGT. This CDR3 has 14 amino acids. Trimming shortened V by 4 bases and J by 4 bases, and 13 bases separated the two germline ends. CDR3 DNA: TGTGCCAGCAGTTTAGACAGAACCCCAGAGACCCAGTACTTC. Its protein product is CASSLDRTPETQYF.

The rearrangement links TRBV24-1 to TRBJ2-2, with D maybe TRBD1 (6 bases). The V and J ends lost 6 bases and 5 bases respectively, with 12 bases between them. There are 14 residues in the CDR3. Germline lookup yields CDR1 KGHDR and CDR2 SFDVKD. The CDR3 DNA reads TGTGCCACCAGTCCCAGGGGTTGGACCGGGGAGCTGTTTTTT. Protein: CATSPRGWTGELFF.

There are many counts of this clonotype. The rearrangement joins TRBV7-2 to TRBJ2-7; no definite D call. The CDR3 is 13 residues long. In germline, CDR1 is SGHTA, CDR2 FQGNSA. V lost 5 bases, J lost 3 bases, and 11 bases lay in between. CDR3 sequence: CASSLSGHYEQYF. The CDR3 DNA is TGTGCCAGCAGCCTGAGTGGGCACTACGAGCAGTACTTC.

This clonotype appeared a few times. The gene calls are TRBV28 and TRBJ2-1; D is undetermined. The V and J ends lost 1 base and 4 bases respectively, with 11 bases between them. Germline CDR1 MDHEN, CDR2 SYDVKM. This CDR3 is built from 15 residues. For the CDR3, the DNA is TGTGCCAGCAGTTTATTCGGCAGGAGATACAATGAGCAGTTCTTC. Translation: CASSLFGRRYNEQFF. Full variable domain (remainder filled in from reference TRBV28 and TRBJ2-1): DVKVTQSSRYLVKRTGEKVFLECVQDMDHENMFWYRQDPGLGLRLIYFSYDVKMKEKGDIPEGYSVSREKKERFSLILESASTNQTSMYLCASSLFGRRYNEQFFGPGTRLTVL.

The chain combines TRBV4-3 with TRBJ2-1; tentative D call: TRBD2 (6 bases). Trimming took off 1 base at V and 6 bases at J, with 10 bases between the two ends. The CDR3 runs to 14 residues. Looked up from germline, CDR1 is LGHNA and CDR2 is YSLEER. Here the CDR3 reads CASSQGLAINEQFF. CDR3 bases: TGCGCCAGCAGCCAAGGCCTAGCGATCAATGAGCAGTTCTTC.